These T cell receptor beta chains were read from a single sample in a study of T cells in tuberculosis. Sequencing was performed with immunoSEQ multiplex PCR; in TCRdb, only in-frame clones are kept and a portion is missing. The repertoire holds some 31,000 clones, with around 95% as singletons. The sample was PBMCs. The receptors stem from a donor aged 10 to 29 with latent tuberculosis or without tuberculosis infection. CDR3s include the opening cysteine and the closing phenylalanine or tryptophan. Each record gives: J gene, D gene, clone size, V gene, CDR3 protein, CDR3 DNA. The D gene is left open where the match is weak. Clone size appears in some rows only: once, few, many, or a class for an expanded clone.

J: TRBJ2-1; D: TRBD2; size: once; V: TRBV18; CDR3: CASFKGGTSYNEQFF; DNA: TGTGCCAGCTTCAAGGGAGGGACCTCCTACAATGAGCAGTTCTTC
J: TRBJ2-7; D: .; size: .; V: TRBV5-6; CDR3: CASSLPQAYEQYF; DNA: TGTGCCAGCAGCTTGCCACAGGCCTACGAGCAGTACTTC
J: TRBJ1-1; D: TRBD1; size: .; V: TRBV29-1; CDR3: CSVTDRGNTEAFF; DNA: TGCAGCGTGACGGACAGGGGGAACACTGAAGCTTTCTTT
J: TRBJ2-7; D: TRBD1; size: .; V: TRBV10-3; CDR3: CAISGGQLYEQYF; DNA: TGTGCCATCAGTGGGGGACAGCTGTACGAGCAGTACTTC
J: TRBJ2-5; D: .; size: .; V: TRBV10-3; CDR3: CAISPGGVETQYF; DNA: TGTGCCATCAGTCCCGGGGGAGTGGAGACCCAGTACTTC
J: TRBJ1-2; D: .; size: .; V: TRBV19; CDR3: CASSPGDWGKDGYTF; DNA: TGTGCCAGTAGTCCTGGGGACTGGGGTAAGGATGGCTACACCTTC
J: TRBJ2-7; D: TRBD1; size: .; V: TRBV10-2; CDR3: CASRDRVRYEQYF; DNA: TGCGCCAGCAGAGACAGGGTCAGGTACGAGCAGTACTTC
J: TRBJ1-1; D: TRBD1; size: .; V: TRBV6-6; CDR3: CASISGQWTEAFF; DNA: TGTGCCAGCATATCGGGACAGTGGACTGAAGCTTTCTTT
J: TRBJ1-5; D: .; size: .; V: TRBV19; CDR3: CASSSRPRGSQPQHF; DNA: TGTGCCAGTAGTAGCCGCCCCAGGGGAAGCCAGCCCCAGCATTTT
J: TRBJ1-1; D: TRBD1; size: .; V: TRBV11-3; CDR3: CASSSGQGWNTEAFF; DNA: TGTGCCAGCAGCTCTGGACAGGGATGGAACACTGAAGCTTTCTTT
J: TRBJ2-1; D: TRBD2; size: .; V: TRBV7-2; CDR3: CASSRRTSGGTYHNEQFF; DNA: TGTGCCAGCAGCCGCCGGACTAGCGGGGGGACCTATCACAATGAGCAGTTCTTC
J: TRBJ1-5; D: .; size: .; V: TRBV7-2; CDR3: CASSHRDSNQPQHF; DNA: TGTGCCAGCAGCCACCGGGATAGCAATCAGCCCCAGCATTTT
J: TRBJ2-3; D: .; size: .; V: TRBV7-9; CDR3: CASGGATTDTQYF; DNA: TGTGCCAGCGGCGGGGCAACGACAGATACGCAGTATTTT
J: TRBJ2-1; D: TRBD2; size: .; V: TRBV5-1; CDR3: CASSQGLASYNEQFF; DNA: TGCGCCAGCAGCCAAGGACTAGCTTCCTACAATGAGCAGTTCTTC
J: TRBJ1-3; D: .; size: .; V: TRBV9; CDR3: CASSVAADSMTSGNTIYF; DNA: TGTGCCAGCAGCGTAGCGGCGGACTCCATGACGTCTGGAAACACCATATATTTT
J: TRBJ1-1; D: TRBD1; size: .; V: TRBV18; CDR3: CASSPTGDTEAFF; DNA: TGTGCCAGCTCACCCACAGGGGACACTGAAGCTTTCTTT